This T cell receptor (beta chain) was found in a study of blood T cell repertoires in COVID-19. Study summary: From the United States, Italy and Spain came samples of acute and convalescent COVID-19. The analysed material was cDNA or gDNA that came from T cells, B-cell-depleted T cells, or PBMCs.

In the original workflow: Cell counts per sample came from amplifying reference gene primers. The repertoire was sequenced with immunoSEQ multiplex PCR; TCRdb's copy has only in-frame clones and lacks some. V, J and clone size derive from that table, while D and trimming were established from the DNA sequence. Altogether about 170,000 clones are present, around 85% being singletons, with the ten largest covering approximately 3.3%. CDR3 length: 14 residues. Germline CDR1 and CDR2: SGHKS and YYEKEE (reference sequence). V lost 1 base, J lost 10 bases, and 12 bases lay in between. Source material: peripheral blood. The TCR comes from a human donor with acute or convalescent COVID-19. The donor label of this sample is uncertain. The rearrangement joins TRBV5-5 to TRBJ1-6; D perhaps matches TRBD1 (6 bases). This CDR3 reads CASSLQGSGSPLHF. In DNA, the CDR3 is TGTGCCAGCAGCTTGCAGGGGTCAGGCTCACCCCTCCACTTT.